The 2 T cell receptor beta chains in this list originate from one sample, sequenced in a study of cytomegalovirus exposure and HLA in healthy donors. The PCR made use of 60 Vbeta and 13 Jbeta primers. Some clones are missing from TCRdb's copy, which holds only in-frame ones; the method was immunoSEQ multiplex PCR. The sample contains about 130,000 clones, roughly 82% of which appear only once. The sequencing input was PBMCs. The origin of the receptors is a boy aged 5-17 years in good health and CMV-seronegative.

J is TRBJ2-1 and V is TRBV11-3, with 8 bases that match TRBD1. The CDR3 has 15 residues. V trimming: 4 bases; J trimming: 5 bases; junction bases outside the gene matches: 7. CDR1 and CDR2 from the germline V gene are SGHNT and YENEEA. CDR3: CASSSGQGNDNEQFF. The CDR3 coding sequence is TGTGCCAGCAGCTCCGGACAGGGCAACGACAATGAGCAGTTCTTC.

This clone was detected only a few times. The chain uses TRBV2 and TRBJ2-1; D unresolved. Per the germline V gene, CDR1 is SNHLY and CDR2 is FYNNEI. The V end was cut by 8 bases, the J end by 6 bases, with 11 bases between. This CDR3 spans 12 amino acids. The CDR3: CASETDPNEQFF. CDR3 in DNA: TGTGCCAGCGAAACAGACCCCAATGAGCAGTTCTTC.